One sample yielded the 23 T cell receptor beta chains listed below, sequenced in a study of blood T cells in healthy people across ages. The second PCR ran roughly 7 to 12 cycles with a sample-barcoded 5' primer and J-beta primers. TCRdb redid the calling of the 5' RACE reads with MiXCR, one entry per CDR3 protein. The sample records more than 1,000,000 distinct CDR3 sequences, almost 25% being singletons. The sample also formed part of further work on T cells of mothers and their children.

Input material: blood. These receptors were taken from a girl aged 2-9 years in good health.

This clonotype turned up a few times. The chain is built from TRBV7-8 and TRBJ1-5, with TRBD1 as a possible D gene (5 bases). CDR1 is SGHVS, CDR2 FQNEAQ, per germline. The ends were cut back, 5 bases at V and 5 bases at J, with 16 bases in the middle. This CDR3 is built from 15 residues. The CDR3 sequence: CASSIDRPGHQPQHF. In DNA, the CDR3 is TGTGCCAGCAGCATTGACCGACCAGGGCATCAGCCCCAGCATTTT.

The table lists this clonotype with a few counts. The chain links TRBV15 to TRBJ1-2, with TRBD1 as a possible D gene (6 bases). Germline loops: CDR1 LNHNV, CDR2 YYDKDF (reference sequence). This CDR3 has 15 residues. Trimming pared 4 bases from V and 1 base from J, leaving 13 bases between. The CDR3 spells CATSMVGGLNYGYTF. The CDR3 bases are TGTGCCACCAGCATGGTAGGGGGGCTTAACTATGGCTACACCTTC.

V usage is TRBV7-6 and J usage is TRBJ2-5; 8 bases line up with TRBD2. The J call may be in error: the DNA end matches TRBJ2-1 better. The CDR3 consists of 20 residues. Germline lookup yields CDR1 SGHVS and CDR2 FNYEAQ. This chain's CDR3 is CASSLAGALLSGSNYNEQFF. The CDR3 nucleotides are TGTGCCAGCAGCTTAGCAGGGGCTTTGTTAAGCGGGAGTAATTACAATGAGCAGTTCTTC.

This clonotype was observed a few times. The gene calls are TRBV4-1 and TRBJ2-6; perhaps TRBD1 as D (5 bases). Germline loops: CDR1 MGHRA, CDR2 YSYEKL. Trimming took 5 bases from V and 4 from J, leaving 18 bases between them. CDR3 length: 17 amino acids. CDR3 sequence (DNA): TGCGCCAGCAGCGAAATACAGGCTTTGGCGGGGGCCAACGTCCTGACTTTC. The encoded protein is CASSEIQALAGANVLTF.

The chain joins TRBV3-1 to TRBJ2-5, with D tentatively TRBD2 (5 bases). The J call may not be correct, given that the DNA end is closer to TRBJ2-1. Germline CDR1 and CDR2: LGHDT and YNNKEL (reference sequence). The CDR3 spans 13 residues. CDR3 DNA: TGTGCCAGCAGCCAACATCTAGCCTCTGAGCAGTTCTTC. Translation gives CASSQHLASEQFF.

V and J are TRBV11-2 and TRBJ2-5; D uncertain. Germline V gives CDR1 SGHAT, CDR2 FQNNGV. Trimming cost V 5 bases and J 4 bases, with 11 bases left between them. CDR3 size: 13 residues. CDR3 in amino acids: CASSPGLVETQYF. The CDR3 DNA reads as TGTGCCAGCAGCCCAGGCCTTGTAGAGACCCAGTACTTC.

This clonotype was picked up a small number of times. The conserved phenylalanine or tryptophan is not found at the CDR3 terminus, so this likely reflects a read error. V gene TRBV7-8 combines with J gene TRBJ1-2; D call uncertain. Looked up from germline, CDR1 is SGHVS and CDR2 is FQNEAQ. This CDR3 region has 16 residues. The V gene lost 4 bases and the J gene lost 8 bases, with 23 bases spanning the gap. The CDR3 coding sequence is TGTGCCAGCAGCTCCGGCCTTCTCTTAACCCCGGGGGGCTACACCCTC. Translation gives CASSSGLLLTPGGYTL.

The J gene is TRBJ2-1, the V gene TRBV7-9; possible D gene TRBD2, 5 bases. The last part of the DNA fits TRBJ2-7 better; the J call may be wrong. Germline V lookup: CDR1 SEHNR, CDR2 FQNEAQ (reference sequence). This CDR3 is built from 14 residues. The CDR3 here is CASSLPGNGYEQYF. In DNA form, the CDR3 reads TGTGCCAGCAGCTTGCCCGGGAACGGCTACGAGCAGTACTTC.

This clonotype was picked up many times. The chain carries TRBV28 and TRBJ2-5; D unclear. CDR1 is MDHEN, CDR2 SYDVKM, per germline. The CDR3 length is 13 residues. Trimming shortened V by 1 base and J by 5 bases, and 8 bases separated the two germline ends. CDR3 in amino acids: CASSLSAHETQYF. DNA of the CDR3: TGTGCCAGCAGTTTATCCGCCCACGAGACCCAGTACTTC.

V gene TRBV20-1 combines with J gene TRBJ2-7; 7 bases are a match to TRBD2. Germline V lookup: CDR1 DFQATT, CDR2 SNEGSKA (reference sequence). V lost 3 bases, J lost 5 bases, and 1 base stayed unmatched. The CDR3 runs to 11 residues. CDR3 DNA: TGCAGTGCTAGCGCGGGGGACGAGCAGTACTTC. Residues: CSASAGDEQYF.

The gene calls are TRBV6-5 and TRBJ2-4; D call uncertain. The germline V gene encodes CDR1 MNHEY and CDR2 SVGAGI. Trimming left V 7 bases short and J 6 bases short, with 16 bases between. This CDR3 spans 14 amino acids. CDR3 residues: CASILGYDGNIQYF. CDR3 in DNA: TGTGCCAGCATTCTGGGGTATGATGGAAACATTCAGTACTTC.

This clonotype was detected only a few times. The V and J genes are TRBV7-9 and TRBJ2-5; TRBD2 aligns across 8 bases. Germline CDR1 and CDR2: SEHNR and FQNEAQ (reference sequence). V lost 6 bases to trimming and J lost 5 bases; unmatched junction nucleotides: 8. The CDR3 covers 14 residues. For the CDR3, the DNA is TGTGCCAGCAGAACGGGAGGGCCGCCGGAGACCCAGTACTTC. This sequence encodes CASRTGGPPETQYF.

In this sample, this clonotype turned up a few times. The chain recombines TRBV5-1 with TRBJ2-7; TRBD1 agrees at 9 bases. With V trimmed by 0 bases and J by 3 bases, 7 bases remained unmatched. CDR3 length: 16 amino acids. Germline CDR1 reads SGHRS; CDR2 reads YFSETQ. This CDR3 is CASSLEGTGNFYEQYF. In DNA form, the CDR3 reads TGCGCCAGCAGCTTGGAAGGGACAGGGAATTTCTACGAGCAGTACTTC.

This rearrangement joins TRBV29-1 to TRBJ1-4, with no clear D. Trimming took 4 bases from V and 0 from J, leaving 9 bases between them. From germline, CDR1 is SQVTM and CDR2 ANQGSEA. The CDR3 is 14 residues long. CDR3 in amino acids: CSVGHSATNEKLFF. The DNA for the CDR3 is TGCAGCGTTGGCCACAGTGCAACTAATGAAAAACTGTTTTTT.

This clonotype was observed a few times. This chain connects TRBV7-3 to TRBJ2-5; a possible D gene is TRBD2 (6 bases). The CDR3 runs 13 residues. Trimming pared 5 bases from V and 3 bases from J, leaving 10 bases between. Germline CDR1 is SGHTA and CDR2 is FQGTGA. CDR3 coding DNA: TGTGCCAGCAGCCTGACTAGTGAAGAGACCCAGTACTTC. Residues: CASSLTSEETQYF.

This clonotype was counted between two and nine times. V gene TRBV5-1 combines with J gene TRBJ1-1, with D unresolved. Trimming removed 2 bases at V and 4 bases at J, with 9 bases between. The V gene's germline CDR1 is SGHRS and CDR2 YFSETQ. The length of the CDR3 is 13 residues. This chain's CDR3 is CASSFGPGTEAFF. The CDR3 region has the DNA TGCGCCAGCAGCTTTGGTCCAGGCACTGAAGCTTTCTTT.

The chain has TRBV29-1 and TRBJ2-1; 9 bases match TRBD1. The V and J ends lost 1 base and 8 bases, in that order; junction bases with no gene match: 6. The CDR3 is 14 amino acids. CDR1 and CDR2 from the germline V gene are SQVTM and ANQGSEA. The CDR3 is CSVEGYRTGDEQFF. The CDR3 DNA is TGCAGCGTTGAAGGGTACAGGACAGGGGATGAGCAGTTCTTC.

The chain employs TRBV29-1 and TRBJ2-1; no clear D. Trimming took off 0 bases at V and 9 bases at J, with 6 bases between the two ends. Germline-derived CDR1 and CDR2 are SQVTM and ANQGSEA. The CDR3 is 11 residues long. CDR3 bases: TGCAGCGTTGAAGAGAGAACTGAGCAGTTCTTC. Translating gives CSVEERTEQFF.

This clonotype was counted a few times. The chain joins TRBV3-1 to TRBJ2-5; 7 positions agree with TRBD2. Germline V gene lookup returns CDR1 LGHDT and CDR2 YNNKEL (reference sequence). The CDR3 contains 17 residues. V was clipped by 1 base and J by 4 bases; unmatched bases: 12. This CDR3 reads CASSQVRMGLLGETQYF. The CDR3 DNA sequence: TGTGCCAGCAGCCAAGTGAGAATGGGACTATTAGGAGAGACCCAGTACTTC.

The V and J genes are TRBV7-2 and TRBJ1-1; unclear D gene. The CDR3 runs to 13 residues. Germline assignment: CDR1 SGHTA and CDR2 FQGNSA. Trimming cost V 6 bases and J 8 bases, with 16 bases left between them. CDR3 loop: CASSSRLTLEAFF. The CDR3 nucleotides read TGTGCCAGCAGTTCAAGACTAACCTTGGAAGCTTTCTTT.

The sample holds a few counts of this clonotype. This chain connects TRBV27 to TRBJ2-5; D is unresolved. The V end lost 10 bases, the J end lost 2 bases, and 17 bases lay between the germline ends. Germline values: CDR1 MNHEY, CDR2 SMNVEV (reference sequence). This CDR3 region has 14 residues. CDR3 residues: CATPSRPGQETQYF. The CDR3 bases are TGTGCCACGCCGTCGCGACCAGGACAAGAGACCCAGTACTTC.

The chain combines TRBV9 with TRBJ1-1, with 8 bases identical to TRBD1. V dropped 0 bases and J dropped 5; count of bases not matched to a gene: 6. Germline lookup yields CDR1 SGDLS and CDR2 YYNGEE. This CDR3 has 15 residues. Written as DNA, the CDR3 is TGTGCCAGCAGCGTAGTAGCCGGACAGGGTACTGAAGCTTTCTTT. This sequence encodes CASSVVAGQGTEAFF. The full variable domain, its missing parts supplied by reference TRBV9 and TRBJ1-1, is DSGVTQTPKHLITATGQRVTLRCSPRSGDLSVYWYQQSLDQGLQFLIQYYNGEERAKGNILERFSAQQFPDLHSELNLSSLELGDSALYFCASSVVAGQGTEAFFGQGTRLTVV.

The rearrangement joins TRBV12-3 or TRBV12-4 to TRBJ1-5; TRBD1 is a possible D gene (5 bases). Trimming cost V 3 bases and J 6 bases, with 21 bases left between them. This CDR3 is built from 17 residues. CDR3 in DNA: TGTGCCAGCAGTTTTCTATCCCCCGGACACGCTTTTCAGCCCCAGCATTTT. This sequence encodes CASSFLSPGHAFQPQHF.